Listed below are T cell receptor beta chains from one sample, sequenced in a study of technical replicates of blood from a few donors. TCRdb's copy holds only in-frame clones and misses some; the assay was immunoSEQ multiplex PCR. The sample shows about 88,000 clones, less than 95% of them seen only once. Sequencing was carried out using T cells isolated from PBMCs. Receptors originate from a human donor in good health. The CDR3 runs from the conserved cysteine through the conserved F or W. The D gene is left open where the match is weak. Size is omitted from some rows. Given values are once, few, many or a class for expanded clones.

d_call,v_call,j_call,clone_size,cdr3_aa,cdr3_nt
.,TRBV6-1,TRBJ2-1,.,CASSGNAFSSYNEQFF,TGTGCCAGCAGTGGAAACGCATTTAGCTCCTACAATGAGCAGTTCTTC
TRBD2,TRBV29-1,TRBJ2-5,.,CSGGGARGETQYF,TGCAGCGGCGGGGGGGCGCGGGGAGAGACCCAGTACTTC
.,TRBV7-9,TRBJ1-1,.,CASSLIVGFNTEAFF,TGTGCCAGCAGCTTAATAGTGGGCTTTAACACTGAAGCTTTCTTT
.,TRBV18,TRBJ2-1,.,CASSPGTVGPYNEQFF,TGTGCCAGCTCACCGGGGACTGTAGGTCCCTACAATGAGCAGTTCTTC
TRBD1,TRBV2,TRBJ2-1,.,CASSSDRAPGEEFF,TGTGCCAGCAGTTCGGACAGGGCGCCGGGAGAGGAGTTCTTC
.,TRBV15,TRBJ1-5,.,CATSRDFLESDQPQHF,TGTGCCACCAGCAGAGATTTTCTAGAGTCGGATCAGCCCCAGCATTTT
TRBD2,TRBV6-5,TRBJ2-3,.,CASSYPPGLGTDTQYF,TGTGCCAGCAGTTACCCTCCCGGACTAGGCACAGATACGCAGTATTTT
.,TRBV18,TRBJ2-1,.,CASSPIELGNNEQFF,TGTGCCAGCTCACCTATAGAATTGGGCAACAATGAGCAGTTCTTC
TRBD2,TRBV7-9,TRBJ2-1,.,CASSLEVLAGSYNEQFF,TGTGCCAGCAGCTTAGAGGTCCTAGCGGGGAGTTACAATGAGCAGTTCTTC
TRBD1,TRBV6-1,TRBJ2-3,.,CAGQGIGDTQYF,TGTGCCGGACAGGGGATCGGAGATACGCAGTATTTT
.,TRBV10-1,TRBJ2-3,.,CASSEFSGASTQYF,TGCGCCAGCAGTGAGTTCAGTGGGGCCAGTACGCAGTATTTT
TRBD1,TRBV10-3,TRBJ1-5,.,CAISETGGNQPQHF,TGTGCCATCAGTGAAACAGGGGGCAATCAGCCCCAGCATTTT
.,TRBV23-1,TRBJ1-5,few,CASSSRTLRHRPQHF,TGCGCCAGCAGTTCTCGGACACTCAGGCATCGGCCCCAGCATTTT